The TCR beta chain under discussion was sequenced for a study of regulatory T cells in long-lasting Graves disease. Study-wide context: Antithyroid drugs had been taken by newly diagnosed Graves' patients for under 3 months.

J lost 4 bases, V lost 3 bases, and 11 bases had no gene match. The CDR3 consists of 16 residues. Germline values: CDR1 LNHDA, CDR2 SQIVND (reference sequence). In regard to this clonotype: Its specificity is unknown.

Time point here: newly diagnosed GD, antithyroid drugs for less than 3 months. Extracted RNA from PBMCs served as the source of the TCR library. CDR3-region Arm-PCR and iRepertoire HTBI primers produced the TCR beta libraries. TCRdb recomputed calls from the multiplex PCR reads with MiXCR, one row per CDR3 protein. The sample yields 350,000 to 450,000 distinct CDR3 sequences, under 15% seen once. Study-wide findings and caveats: Persistent patients shared more public clonotypes (2,741) than newly diagnosed patients (around 910). Those with persistent Graves' had less TCR diversity than newly diagnosed patients.

The same specimen was also included in a second study, on T cells in Graves' hyperthyroidism and ophthalmopathy.

The V call is TRBV19, the J call TRBJ2-5; 7 bases align to TRBD2. This TCR came from a woman under 40 with Graves disease. This sample comprised peripheral blood mononuclear cells (PBMCs), obtained at new diagnosis, from a patient treated with antithyroid drugs. The CDR3: CASSIGSGTARETQYF. The CDR3 DNA sequence: TGTGCCAGTAGTATTGGGAGCGGGACCGCGAGAGAGACCCAGTACTTC.